Included here is one TCR beta chain sequence, with context. Germline assignment: CDR1 MNHEY and CDR2 SVGAGI. The length of the CDR3 is 14 residues. V was pared by 2 bases and J by 5 bases, with 5 bases of the junction left unmatched. The sample belongs to a study of cytomegalovirus exposure and HLA in healthy donors. Looking at the study overall: Of 398 genotyped donors, about 80% clustered with self-reported Caucasian donors.

The PCR employed 60 Vbeta primers together with 13 Jbeta primers. Clones were sequenced by immunoSEQ multiplex PCR, and TCRdb holds only the in-frame ones, with some missing. The data hold some 170,000 clones, with roughly 82% observed a single time. Material: PBMCs. This chain links TRBV6-5 with TRBJ1-1, with 7 positions matching TRBD1. This receptor was identified in a woman aged 45-65 years in good health and CMV-seropositive. CDR3 sequence reads: CASSYRGPETEAFF. In nucleotides, the CDR3 is TGTGCCAGCAGTTACAGGGGGCCAGAGACTGAAGCTTTCTTT.